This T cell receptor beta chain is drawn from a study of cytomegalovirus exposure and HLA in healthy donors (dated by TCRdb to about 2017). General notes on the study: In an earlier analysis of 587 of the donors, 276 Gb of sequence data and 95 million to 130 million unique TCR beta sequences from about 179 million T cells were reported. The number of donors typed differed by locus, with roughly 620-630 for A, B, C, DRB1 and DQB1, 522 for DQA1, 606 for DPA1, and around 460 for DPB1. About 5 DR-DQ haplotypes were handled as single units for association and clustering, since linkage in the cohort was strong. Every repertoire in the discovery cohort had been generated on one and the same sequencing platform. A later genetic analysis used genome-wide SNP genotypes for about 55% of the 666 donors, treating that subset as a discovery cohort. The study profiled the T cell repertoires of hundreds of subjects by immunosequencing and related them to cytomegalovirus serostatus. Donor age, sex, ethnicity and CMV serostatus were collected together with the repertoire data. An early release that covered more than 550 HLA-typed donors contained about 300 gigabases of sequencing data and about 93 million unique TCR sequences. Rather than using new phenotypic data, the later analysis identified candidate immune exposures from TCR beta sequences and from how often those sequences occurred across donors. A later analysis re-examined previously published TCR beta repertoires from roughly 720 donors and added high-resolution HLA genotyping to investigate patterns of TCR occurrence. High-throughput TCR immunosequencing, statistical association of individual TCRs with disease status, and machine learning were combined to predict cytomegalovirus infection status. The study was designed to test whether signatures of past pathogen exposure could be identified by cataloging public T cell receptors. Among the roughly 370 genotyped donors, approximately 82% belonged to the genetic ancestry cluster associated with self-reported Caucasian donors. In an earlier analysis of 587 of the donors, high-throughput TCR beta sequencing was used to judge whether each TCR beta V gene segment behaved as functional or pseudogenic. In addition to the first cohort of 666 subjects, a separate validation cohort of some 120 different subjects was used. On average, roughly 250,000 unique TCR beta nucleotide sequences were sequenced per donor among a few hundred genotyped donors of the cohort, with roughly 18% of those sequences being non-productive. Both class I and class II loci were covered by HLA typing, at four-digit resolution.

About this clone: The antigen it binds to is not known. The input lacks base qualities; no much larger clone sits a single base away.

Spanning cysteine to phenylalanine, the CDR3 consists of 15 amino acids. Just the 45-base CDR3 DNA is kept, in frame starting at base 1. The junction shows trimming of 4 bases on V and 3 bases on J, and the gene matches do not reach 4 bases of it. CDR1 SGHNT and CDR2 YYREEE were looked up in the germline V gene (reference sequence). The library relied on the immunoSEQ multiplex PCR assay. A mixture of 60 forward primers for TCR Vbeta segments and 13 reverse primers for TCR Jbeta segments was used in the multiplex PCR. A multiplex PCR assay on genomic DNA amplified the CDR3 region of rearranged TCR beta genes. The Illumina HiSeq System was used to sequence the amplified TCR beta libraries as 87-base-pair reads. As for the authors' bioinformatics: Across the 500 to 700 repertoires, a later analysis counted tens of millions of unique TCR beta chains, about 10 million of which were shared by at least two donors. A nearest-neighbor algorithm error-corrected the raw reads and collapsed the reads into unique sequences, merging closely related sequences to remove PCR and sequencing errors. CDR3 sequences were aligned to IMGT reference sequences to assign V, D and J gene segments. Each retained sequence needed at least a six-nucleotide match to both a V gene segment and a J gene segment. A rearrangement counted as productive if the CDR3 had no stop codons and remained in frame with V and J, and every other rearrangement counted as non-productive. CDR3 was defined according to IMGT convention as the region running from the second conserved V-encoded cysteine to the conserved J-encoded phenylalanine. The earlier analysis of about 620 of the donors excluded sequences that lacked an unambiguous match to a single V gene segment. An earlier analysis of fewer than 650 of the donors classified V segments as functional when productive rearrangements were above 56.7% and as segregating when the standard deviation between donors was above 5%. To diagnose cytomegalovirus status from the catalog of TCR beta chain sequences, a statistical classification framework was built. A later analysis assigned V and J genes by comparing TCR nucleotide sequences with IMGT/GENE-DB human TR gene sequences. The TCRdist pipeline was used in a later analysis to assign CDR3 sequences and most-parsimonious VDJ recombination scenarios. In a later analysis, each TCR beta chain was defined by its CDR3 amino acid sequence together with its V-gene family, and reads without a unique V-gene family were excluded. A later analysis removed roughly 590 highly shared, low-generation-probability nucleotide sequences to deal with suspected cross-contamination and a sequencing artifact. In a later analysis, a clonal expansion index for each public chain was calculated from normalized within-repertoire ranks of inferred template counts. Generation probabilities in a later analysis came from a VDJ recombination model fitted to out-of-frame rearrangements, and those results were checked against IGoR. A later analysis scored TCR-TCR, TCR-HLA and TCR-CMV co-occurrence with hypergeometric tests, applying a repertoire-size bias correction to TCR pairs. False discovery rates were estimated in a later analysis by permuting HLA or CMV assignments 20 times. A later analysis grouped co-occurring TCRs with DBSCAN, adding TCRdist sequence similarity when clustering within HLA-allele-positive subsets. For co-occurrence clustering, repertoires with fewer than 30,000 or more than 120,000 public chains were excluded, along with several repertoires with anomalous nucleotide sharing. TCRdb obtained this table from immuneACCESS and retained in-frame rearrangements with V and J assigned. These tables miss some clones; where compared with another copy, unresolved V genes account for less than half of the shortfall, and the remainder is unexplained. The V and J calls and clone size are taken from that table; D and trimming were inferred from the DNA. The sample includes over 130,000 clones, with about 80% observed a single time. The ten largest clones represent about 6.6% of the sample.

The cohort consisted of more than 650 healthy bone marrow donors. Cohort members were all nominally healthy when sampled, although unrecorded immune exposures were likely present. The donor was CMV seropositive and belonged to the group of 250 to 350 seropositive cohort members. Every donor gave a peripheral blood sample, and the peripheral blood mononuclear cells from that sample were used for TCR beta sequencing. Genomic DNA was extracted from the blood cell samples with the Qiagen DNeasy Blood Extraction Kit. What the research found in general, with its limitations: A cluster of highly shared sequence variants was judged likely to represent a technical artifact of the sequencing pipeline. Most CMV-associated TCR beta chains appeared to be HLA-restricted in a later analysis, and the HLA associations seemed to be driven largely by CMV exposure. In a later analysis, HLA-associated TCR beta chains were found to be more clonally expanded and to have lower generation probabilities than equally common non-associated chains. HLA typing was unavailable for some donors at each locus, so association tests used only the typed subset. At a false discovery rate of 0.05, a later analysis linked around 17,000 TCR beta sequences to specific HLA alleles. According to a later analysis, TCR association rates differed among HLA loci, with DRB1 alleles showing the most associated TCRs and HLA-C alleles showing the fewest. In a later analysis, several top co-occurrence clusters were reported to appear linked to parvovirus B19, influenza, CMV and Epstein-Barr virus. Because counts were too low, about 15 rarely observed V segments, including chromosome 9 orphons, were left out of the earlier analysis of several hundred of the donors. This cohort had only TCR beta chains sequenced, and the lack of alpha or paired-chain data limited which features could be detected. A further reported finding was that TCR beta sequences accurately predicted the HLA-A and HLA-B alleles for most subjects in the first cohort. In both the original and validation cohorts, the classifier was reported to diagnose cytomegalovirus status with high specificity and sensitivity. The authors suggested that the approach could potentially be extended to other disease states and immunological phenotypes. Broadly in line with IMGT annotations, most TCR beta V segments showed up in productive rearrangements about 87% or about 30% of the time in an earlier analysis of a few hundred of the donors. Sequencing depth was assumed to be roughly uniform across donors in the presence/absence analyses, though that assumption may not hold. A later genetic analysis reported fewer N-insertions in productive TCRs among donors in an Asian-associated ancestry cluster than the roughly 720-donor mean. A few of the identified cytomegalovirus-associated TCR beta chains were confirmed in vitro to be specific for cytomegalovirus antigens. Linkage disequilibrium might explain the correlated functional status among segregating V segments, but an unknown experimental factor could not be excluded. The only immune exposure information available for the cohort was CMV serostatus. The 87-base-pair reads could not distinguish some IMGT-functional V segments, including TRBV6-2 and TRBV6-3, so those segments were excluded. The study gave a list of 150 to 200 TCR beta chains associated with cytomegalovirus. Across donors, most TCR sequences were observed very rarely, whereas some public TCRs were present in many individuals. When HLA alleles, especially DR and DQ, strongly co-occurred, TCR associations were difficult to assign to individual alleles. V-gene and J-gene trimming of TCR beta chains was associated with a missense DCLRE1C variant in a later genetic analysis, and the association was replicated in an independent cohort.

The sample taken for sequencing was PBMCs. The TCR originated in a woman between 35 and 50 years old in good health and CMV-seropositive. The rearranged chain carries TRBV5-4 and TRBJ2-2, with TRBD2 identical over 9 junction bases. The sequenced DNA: TGTGCCAGCAGCCGGGGACTAGCTCACACCGGGGAGCTGTTTTTT. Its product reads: CASSRGLAHTGELFF. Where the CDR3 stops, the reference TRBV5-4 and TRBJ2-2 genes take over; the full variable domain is ETGVTQSPTHLIKTRGQQVTLRCSSQSGHNTVSWYQQALGQGPQFIFQYYREEENGRGNFPPRFSGLQFPNYSSELNVNALELDDSALYLCASSRGLAHTGELFFGEGSRLTVL.